One and the same sample provided the 30 T cell receptor beta chains below, sequenced in a study of blood T cells in healthy people across ages. A J-beta primer mix and a sample-barcoded 5' primer were used in a second PCR of roughly 7 to 12 cycles. TCRdb reanalysed the 5' RACE reads using MiXCR and keeps one entry per CDR3 protein. The sample holds about 620,000 distinct CDR3 sequences, about 51% seen once. Sequenced input: blood. The receptors shown here come from a woman aged 80 or over in good health.

The V gene is TRBV5-6, the J gene TRBJ1-1; D is ambiguous. CDR1 is SGHDT, CDR2 YYEEEE, per germline. Trimming left V 2 bases short and J 2 bases short, with 10 bases between. This CDR3 is 14 amino acids long. CDR3 coding DNA: TGTGCCAGCAGCTTTCTCGCGGGTAACACTGAAGCTTTCTTT. It yields the protein CASSFLAGNTEAFF.

This chain uses TRBV29-1 with TRBJ1-2; D is uncertain. The CDR3 is 14 amino acids. The germline gives CDR1 SQVTM, CDR2 ANQGSEA. Trimming shortened V by 3 bases and J by 3 bases, and 14 bases separated the two germline ends. This CDR3 is CSVDEGGGHYGYTF. As DNA, the CDR3 is TGCAGCGTTGATGAGGGCGGAGGACACTATGGCTACACCTTC.

This clonotype occurred many times. This sequence joins TRBV5-1 and TRBJ2-3; possibly TRBD2 for D (5 bases). The ends were cut back, 2 bases at V and 6 bases at J, with 16 bases in the middle. CDR3 size: 15 residues. Germline CDR1 is SGHRS and CDR2 is YFSETQ. For the CDR3, the DNA is TGCGCCAGCAGCTTAAATGGTATTGGAGGTGATACGCAGTATTTT. Its protein product is CASSLNGIGGDTQYF.

This clonotype has only a few counts. One end of the junction does not line up with germline, which may come from a read error. CDR3 sequence (DNA): TGCAGCGGTGAACAGGGCCGGGGCTACACCTTC. Translation: CSGEQGRGYTF. J is TRBJ1-2 and V is TRBV29-1; D perhaps matches TRBD1 (6 bases). Germline V gene lookup returns CDR1 SQVTM and CDR2 ANQGSEA. The CDR3 totals 11 residues.

The rearrangement links TRBV2 to TRBJ1-5; perhaps TRBD1 as D (5 bases). Trimming left V 6 bases short and J 6 bases short, with 18 bases between. CDR1 is SNHLY and CDR2 is FYNNEI in the germline V gene. This CDR3 spans 15 amino acids. In DNA, the CDR3 is TGTGCCAGCAGAAAAGAAACAGGCGCGGGTCAGCCCCAGCATTTT. This encodes CASRKETGAGQPQHF.

About this clonotype: A single base separates this from a much larger clone, so it may be a read error. This chain uses TRBV20-1 with TRBJ2-3, with D possibly being TRBD1 or TRBD2 (6 bases each). There are 15 residues in the CDR3. Germline V gene data show CDR1 as DFQATT and CDR2 as SNEGSKA (reference sequence). Trimming took 6 bases from V and 3 from J, leaving 19 bases between them. CDR3 amino acids: CSAPHWGAPTDTQYF. CDR3 nucleotide sequence: TGCAGTGCCCCCCACTGGGGGGCCCCTACAGATACGCAGTATTTT.

Here the CDR3 reads CASSRGLAGDQETQYF. CDR3 nucleotide sequence: TGTGCCAGCAGCCGGGGACTAGCGGGGGACCAAGAGACCCAGTACTTC. The chain employs TRBV12-3 or TRBV12-4 and TRBJ2-5; 14 bases are a match to TRBD2. The length of the CDR3 is 16 residues. V shed 6 bases and J 0 bases; nucleotides not matched to a gene: 3.

This clonotype was picked up many times. The V call is TRBV6-6, the J call TRBJ1-3; no reliable D call. The CDR3 is 15 amino acids. V was shortened by 0 bases and J by 0 bases, with 6 bases between the two germline ends. The germline V gene has CDR1 MNHNY and CDR2 SVGAGI (reference sequence). This CDR3 reads CASSYSEGSGNTIYF. The CDR3 DNA sequence: TGTGCCAGCAGTTACTCGGAGGGCTCTGGAAACACCATATATTTT.

The gene calls are TRBV7-2 and TRBJ2-7; maybe TRBD2 (5 bases). This CDR3 has 16 residues. Germline CDR1 SGHTA, CDR2 FQGNSA. V shed 1 base and J shed 4 bases, with 17 bases lying between them. In DNA form, the CDR3 reads TGTGCCAGCAGCTTAGGTAGTACGAGCGGCGGGTACGAGCAGTACTTC. Translated, it gives CASSLGSTSGGYEQYF.

This sequence joins TRBV6-5 and TRBJ1-4, with a tentative D call TRBD1 (5 bases). The CDR3 has 15 residues. V dropped 2 bases and J dropped 4 bases, with 11 bases sitting between them. CDR1 and CDR2 from the germline V gene are MNHEY and SVGAGI. The CDR3 region has the DNA TGTGCCAGCAGTTACGGGGGGACGGGTAATGAAAAACTGTTTTTT. Amino acid sequence: CASSYGGTGNEKLFF.

The chain uses TRBV20-1 and TRBJ2-1, with 15 bases that match TRBD2. The CDR3 runs to 15 residues. The V and J ends lost 7 bases and 5 bases, in that order; junction bases with no gene match: 6. Germline-derived CDR1 and CDR2 are DFQATT and SNEGSKA (reference sequence). In DNA form, the CDR3 reads TGCAGTGTTGAGGGACTAGCGGGGGGAGACAATGAGCAGTTCTTC. Translation: CSVEGLAGGDNEQFF.

With regard to this clonotype: One end of the junction varies from germline; a read error may be responsible. The chain couples TRBV3-1 to TRBJ1-1; D is unresolved. Germline-derived CDR1 and CDR2 are LGHDT and YNNKEL (reference sequence). The CDR3 is 13 residues long. The CDR3 here is CTSSQSPGTAAFF. CDR3 bases: TGTACCAGCAGCCAATCTCCGGGCACGGCGGCTTTCTTT.

J is TRBJ1-2 and V is TRBV7-9; 7 bases map to TRBD1. The J segment lost 0 bases and the V segment lost 1 base, leaving 2 bases of the junction unmatched. From germline, CDR1 is SEHNR and CDR2 FQNEAQ (reference sequence). The CDR3 extends over 15 amino acids. In nucleotides, the CDR3 is TGTGCCAGCAGCTTAGAACAGGGGACTAACTATGGCTACACCTTC. Protein sequence: CASSLEQGTNYGYTF.

The CDR3 sequence: CASSLADSPNTEAFF. The DNA of the CDR3 is TGTGCCAGCAGTTTAGCGGACAGCCCTAACACTGAAGCTTTCTTT. The V call is TRBV12-3 or TRBV12-4, the J call TRBJ1-1, with a tentative D call TRBD1 (6 bases). CDR3 length equals 15 residues. Trimming pared 0 bases from V and 2 bases from J, leaving 10 bases between.

This chain joins TRBV20-1 and TRBJ1-2, with TRBD1 matching 7 bases. After removal of 0 bases from V and 3 bases from J, the junction contained 4 bases not matched to a gene. CDR1 is DFQATT, CDR2 SNEGSKA, per germline (reference sequence). This CDR3 comprises 14 residues. CDR3 nucleotide sequence: TGCAGTGCTAGAGACGCCAGGGGGGACTATGGCTACACCTTC. Residues: CSARDARGDYGYTF.

The chain recombines TRBV7-9 with TRBJ2-7, with D hard to call. V was clipped by 5 bases and J by 4 bases, with 9 bases between them. The CDR3 totals 12 residues. Germline CDR1 and CDR2: SEHNR and FQNEAQ (reference sequence). This CDR3 reads CASSLQEYEQYF. The CDR3 nucleotides read TGTGCCAGCAGCCTACAAGAGTACGAGCAGTACTTC.

This chain joins TRBV11-2 and TRBJ2-7; D remains ambiguous. The CDR3 extends over 15 amino acids. The V and J ends lost 1 base and 5 bases respectively, with 15 bases between them. CDR1 SGHAT and CDR2 FQNNGV come from the germline V gene. CDR3 coding DNA: TGTGCCAGCAGCTTAGCCGGTAGCATCAATGACGAGCAGTACTTC. Residues: CASSLAGSINDEQYF.

This clonotype was found many times. J is TRBJ2-6 and V is TRBV3-1, with 7 positions matching TRBD1. The CDR3 covers 17 residues. V lost 4 bases and J lost 0; bases outside the gene matches: 6. Germline-derived CDR1 and CDR2 are LGHDT and YNNKEL (reference sequence). Here the CDR3 reads CASSRPTGASGANVLTF. CDR3 DNA sequence: TGTGCCAGCAGCCGACCAACAGGGGCCTCTGGGGCCAACGTCCTGACTTTC. Full variable domain (missing parts from reference TRBV3-1 and TRBJ2-6): DTAVSQTPKYLVTQMGNDKSIKCEQNLGHDTMYWYKQDSKKFLKIMFSYNNKELIINETVPNRFSPKSPDKAHLNLHINSLELGDSAVYFCASSRPTGASGANVLTFGAGSRLTVL.

This clonotype was observed at least ten times. This chain joins TRBV2 and TRBJ2-1, with D possibly TRBD1 on 5 matching bases. V was clipped by 7 bases and J by 6 bases, with 10 bases between them. The CDR3 covers 12 residues. The germline gives CDR1 SNHLY, CDR2 FYNNEI. CDR3 residues: CASNPQGNEQFF. The DNA for the CDR3 is TGTGCCAGCAATCCCCAGGGCAATGAGCAGTTCTTC.

The chain combines TRBV2 with TRBJ1-4, with D uncertain. The germline V gene has CDR1 SNHLY and CDR2 FYNNEI. This CDR3 is 15 amino acids long. Trimming removed 2 bases at V and 6 bases at J, with 13 bases between. CDR3 bases: TGTGCCAGCAGTGAATCGGCCGCGGGAGATGAAAAACTGTTTTTT. Translated, it gives CASSESAAGDEKLFF.

For this clonotype: At one end, the junction sequence differs from germline, possibly due to a read error. V and J are TRBV12-3 or TRBV12-4 and TRBJ2-1, with TRBD2 identical over 8 bases. CDR3 length: 14 residues. CDR3 region: CTSSFTSGSYEQFF. The CDR3 DNA reads as TGTACCAGCAGTTTCACTAGCGGCTCCTACGAGCAGTTCTTC.

The chain has TRBV5-5 and TRBJ1-4; D is possibly TRBD1 (6 bases). The CDR3 totals 14 residues. Germline CDR1 reads SGHKS; CDR2 reads YYEKEE (reference sequence). V shed 1 base and J shed 15 bases, with 19 bases lying between them. As DNA, the CDR3 is TGTGCCAGCAGCTTGACAGGGTACCGCCTCGGATTGTTTTTT. It encodes CASSLTGYRLGLFF.

This clonotype was detected only a few times. The chain couples TRBV12-3 or TRBV12-4 to TRBJ2-2; 8 bases match TRBD2. CDR3 size: 14 residues. V dropped 4 bases and J dropped 4; count of bases not matched to a gene: 2. The CDR3 nucleotides are TGTGCCAGCAGTTACGGGAGGGTCACCGGGGAGCTGTTTTTT. Its translation is CASSYGRVTGELFF.

A remark on this clonotype: With a much larger clone just one base away, this may be a read error. This chain's CDR3 is CASSYRVEQYF. CDR3 in DNA: TGTGCCAGCAGTTACAGGGTCGAGCAGTACTTC. The V and J genes are TRBV11-2 and TRBJ2-5; a weak D match, TRBD1 (6 bases). Matching the DNA end better, TRBJ2-7 makes the J call doubtful. The V gene's germline CDR1 is SGHAT and CDR2 FQNNGV. This CDR3 comprises 11 residues.

This chain links TRBV18 with TRBJ1-2; possibly TRBD1 for D (6 bases). Germline V gene sequence: CDR1 KGHSH, CDR2 LQKENI. The CDR3 length is 14 residues. V shed 3 bases and J shed 7 bases, with 15 bases lying between them. CDR3 nucleotide sequence: TGTGCCAGCTCACCTCTCGCAGGGGCAGCTGGCTACACCTTC. This encodes CASSPLAGAAGYTF.

This sequence joins TRBV6-4 and TRBJ2-1, with D perhaps given as TRBD1 or TRBD2 (6 bases each). In germline, CDR1 is MRHNA, CDR2 SNTAGT. CDR3 length: 15 amino acids. Trimming removed 2 bases from V and 7 bases from J, with 15 bases in between. The CDR3 nucleotides are TGTGCCAGCAGTGACGGAGGGGGGACTGGGAATGAGCAGTTCTTC. Encoded protein: CASSDGGGTGNEQFF.

This clonotype was recorded many times. The J gene is TRBJ2-1, the V gene TRBV2; D remains ambiguous. This CDR3 has 14 amino acids. The ends were cut back, 6 bases at V and 3 bases at J, with 12 bases in the middle. Germline CDR1 is SNHLY and CDR2 is FYNNEI. The CDR3 region is CASSQLLNYNEQFF. The CDR3, as DNA: TGTGCCAGCAGCCAGCTACTCAACTACAATGAGCAGTTCTTC.

In its sample, this clonotype was seen a few times. J is TRBJ1-5 and V is TRBV9, with TRBD1 identical over 10 bases. J lost 7 bases, V lost 5 bases, and 9 bases had no gene match. The CDR3 runs to 15 residues. The germline gives CDR1 SGDLS, CDR2 YYNGEE. CDR3 sequence: CASSRTGGTSQPQHF. The CDR3 DNA follows: TGTGCCAGCAGTCGGACAGGGGGAACCAGCCAGCCCCAGCATTTT.

This sequence joins TRBV7-8 and TRBJ2-7, with no clear D. V was cut by 0 bases and J by 0 bases, with 6 bases left in between. Germline values: CDR1 SGHVS, CDR2 FQNEAQ. The CDR3 contains 14 residues. CDR3 sequence reads: CASSLAASSYEQYF. In nucleotides, the CDR3 is TGTGCCAGCAGCTTAGCGGCGTCCTCCTACGAGCAGTACTTC.

For this clonotype: A much larger clone differs from this one at a single base, so this may be a read error. V usage is TRBV7-9 and J usage is TRBJ1-2; TRBD1 aligns across 7 bases. Germline CDR1 is SEHNR and CDR2 is FQNEAQ (reference sequence). The CDR3 is 14 amino acids. The CDR3: CASSLEGTARGYIF. DNA for the CDR3: TGTGCCAGCAGCTTAGAGGGGACAGCCCGAGGCTACATCTTC.